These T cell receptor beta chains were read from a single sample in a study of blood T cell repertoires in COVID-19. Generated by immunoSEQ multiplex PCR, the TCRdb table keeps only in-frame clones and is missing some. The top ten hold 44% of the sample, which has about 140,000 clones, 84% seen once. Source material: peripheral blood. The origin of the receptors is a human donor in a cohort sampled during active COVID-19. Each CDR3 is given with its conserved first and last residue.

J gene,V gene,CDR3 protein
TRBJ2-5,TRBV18,CASSPGTALQETQYF
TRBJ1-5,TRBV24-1,CATSLAGNQPQHF
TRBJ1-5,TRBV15,CATSSAPDRGGNQPQHF
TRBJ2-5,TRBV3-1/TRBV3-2,CASSQGRVQETQYF
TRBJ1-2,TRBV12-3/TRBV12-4,CASSLGMGDGYTF
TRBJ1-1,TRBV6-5,CASSKRTGLDAEAFF
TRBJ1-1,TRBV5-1,CASSTQGARTEAFF
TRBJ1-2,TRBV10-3,CAINPAPGEGYTF
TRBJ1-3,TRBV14,CASSQGGFSGNTIYF
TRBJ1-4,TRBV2,CASSSPDRDSNEKLFF
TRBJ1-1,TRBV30,CAWSPRDRSSGEAFF
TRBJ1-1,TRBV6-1,CASSEHPGVANTEAFF
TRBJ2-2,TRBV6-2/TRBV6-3,CASSPRRGARWSPGELFF
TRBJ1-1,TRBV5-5,CASSWGVEAFF
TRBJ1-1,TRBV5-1,CASSLDRGIWTEAFF
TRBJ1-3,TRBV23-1,CASSPSWAGMDTIYF
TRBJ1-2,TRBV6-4,CASRGIVGAPYGYTF
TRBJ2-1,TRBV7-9,CASSQITSGDYNEQFF
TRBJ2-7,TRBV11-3,CASSPGQGSTAYEQYF
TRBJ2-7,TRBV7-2,CASSSSSYEQYF
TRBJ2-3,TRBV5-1,CASSSAAGADTQYF
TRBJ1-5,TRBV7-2,CASSLVAGISQPQHF
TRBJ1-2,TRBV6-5,CASRRPGQNYGYTF
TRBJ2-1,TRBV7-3,CAGRTSEYNEQFF
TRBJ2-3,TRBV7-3,CASSPRRGPAEGQYF
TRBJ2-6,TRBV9,CASTRGDSGANVLTF
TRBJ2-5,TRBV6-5,CATNSGGVGTQYF
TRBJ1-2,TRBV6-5,CASSWGGGYTF
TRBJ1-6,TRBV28,CASSFLGAVSPLHF
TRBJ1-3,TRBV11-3,CASSPGVSGNTIYF
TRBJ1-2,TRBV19,CASRGQGLGYTF
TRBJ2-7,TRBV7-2,CASSLASGSYEQYF
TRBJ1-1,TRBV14,CASSRTTGGGTEAFF
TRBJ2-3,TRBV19,CASSIQGWGDTQYF
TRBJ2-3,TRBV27,CASNPGGGTDTQYF
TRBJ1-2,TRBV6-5,CASSTLSTANYGYTF
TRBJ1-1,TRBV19,CASSMDRDTEAFF
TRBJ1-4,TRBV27,CASSPGTGDEKLFF
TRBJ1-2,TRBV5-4,CASSLAGGGGGYTF
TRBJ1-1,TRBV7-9,CASSFLRGRTEAFF
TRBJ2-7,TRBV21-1,CASSDRDSYEQYF
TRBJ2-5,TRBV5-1,CASSLGGQVFQETQYF
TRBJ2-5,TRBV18,CASSRGTGQETQYF
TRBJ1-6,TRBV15,CATSRTGTGNSPLHF
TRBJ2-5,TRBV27,CASSLSGLAGGETQYF
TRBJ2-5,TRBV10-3,CATGEETQYF
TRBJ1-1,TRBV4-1,CASSQDQEVGEAFF
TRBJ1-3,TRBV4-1,CASSRRGGEGSGNTIYF
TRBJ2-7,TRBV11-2,CASSALRSSYEQYF
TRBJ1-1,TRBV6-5,CASSIIPGRTEAFF
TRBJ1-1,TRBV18,CASSPPGTGQNTEAFF
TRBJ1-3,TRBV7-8,CASSLDFFSGNTIYF
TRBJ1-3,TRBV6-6,CASSYSRGGTGNTIYF
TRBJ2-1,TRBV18,CASSPNRPQFASGGYNEQFF